This T cell receptor (beta chain) came from a study of cytomegalovirus exposure and HLA in healthy donors. PCR employed 60 Vbeta and 13 Jbeta primers. Using immunoSEQ multiplex PCR, the repertoire was profiled, and TCRdb retains in-frame clones only, with some absent. The table includes roughly 110,000 clones, roughly 82% detected once. CDR1 and CDR2 from the germline V gene are SGHRS and YFSETQ. This CDR3 comprises 15 residues. Trimming pared 3 bases from V and 0 bases from J, leaving 11 bases between. The receptor was isolated from a man over 45 in good health and CMV-seronegative. The chain couples TRBV5-1 to TRBJ2-3; D remains ambiguous. The sample was PBMCs. The CDR3 DNA reads TGCGCCAGCAGCTCACGAACCACTAGCACAGATACGCAGTATTTT. Translated, it gives CASSSRTTSTDTQYF.